This TCR beta chain was captured in a study of shared clonotypes between healthy human individuals. Study-wide context: Ranging from 18 to 49 in age, donors were two women and three men.

Naive CD8 cells lacked CD45RO and underwent positive selection for CCR7, leaving out terminally differentiated effector memory CD45RA+ cells. Sequenced by immunoSEQ multiplex PCR; TCRdb stores in-frame clones only, minus some. The sample includes 1.5 million to 2.5 million clones, less than 95% of them seen just once. Study-wide results and limits: Investigators collected only blood, and repertoires in tissues likely differ.

For this clone: Antigen: not known.

Germline assignment: CDR1 SGHVS and CDR2 FNYEAQ. The V and J ends lost 0 bases and 1 base respectively, with 9 bases between them. The length of the CDR3 is 15 residues. The TCR comes from a man aged 18 to 30 in good health. Source material: naive CD8+ T cells sorted from blood. The chain carries TRBV7-6 and TRBJ1-1, with D possibly matching TRBD1 (6 bases). CDR3 sequence reads: CASSLALQGNTEAFF. The CDR3 DNA follows: TGTGCCAGCAGCTTAGCGTTACAGGGGAACACTGAAGCTTTCTTT.